This is a list of T cell receptor beta chains from one sample in a study of cytotoxic CD8 clonotypes in ibrutinib-treated CLL. The protocol was immunoSEQ multiplex PCR, while the TCRdb copy is restricted to in-frame clones and leaves out a portion. The sample yields tens of thousands of clones, about 70% seen once. Sequenced material: PBMCs, taken at disease progression, from a patient treated with ibrutinib. Receptors were obtained from a human donor with chronic lymphocytic leukemia. The CDR3 runs from the conserved cysteine through the conserved F or W. A D gene is named only where the DNA matches it firmly. Clone size is given for some rows only: seen once, a few or many times, or a class if the clone is expanded.

CASSDITGARNSPLHF	TGTGCCAGCAGTGATATCACAGGGGCGAGGAATTCACCCCTCCACTTT	TRBV28	TRBJ1-6	TRBD1	once
CASSELLGQTYEQYF	TGTGCCAGCAGTGAACTCCTGGGACAGACCTACGAGCAGTACTTC	TRBV2	TRBJ2-7	TRBD1	once
CASSLSGTNTGELFF	TGTGCTAGCAGCTTATCAGGGACCAACACCGGGGAGCTGTTTTTT	TRBV7-7	TRBJ2-2	NA	NA
CAWRRIPQTDTQYF	TGTGCCTGGAGGCGTATCCCACAGACAGATACGCAGTATTTT	TRBV30	TRBJ2-3	NA	NA
CASSHSDSYEQYF	TGTGCCAGCAGCCATTCGGATTCCTACGAGCAGTACTTC	TRBV27	TRBJ2-7	NA	once
CASSQQGQSEPQHF	TGCGCCAGCAGCCAACAGGGGCAGAGTGAGCCCCAGCATTTT	TRBV4-1	TRBJ1-5	NA	NA
CASSVTGGERQPQHF	TGTGCCAGCAGCGTTACAGGGGGCGAACGTCAGCCCCAGCATTTT	TRBV5-5	TRBJ1-5	TRBD1	once
CASSPTQGGNEQYF	TGTGCCAGCTCACCAACTCAGGGGGGAAACGAGCAGTACTTC	TRBV18	TRBJ2-7	NA	few
CASSLVLSGANVLTF	TGCGCCAGCAGTCTAGTTTTATCTGGGGCCAACGTCCTGACTTTC	TRBV10-2	TRBJ2-6	NA	few
CSVGYGYTF	TGCAGCGTTGGATATGGCTACACCTTC	TRBV29-1	TRBJ1-2	NA	NA
CASRPGKAGAKDTQYF	TGTGCCAGCAGGCCGGGCAAGGCGGGAGCGAAAGATACGCAGTATTTT	TRBV6-6	TRBJ2-3	TRBD2	NA
CASSVGQLSEQYF	TGTGCCAGCAGCGTAGGGCAGCTTAGCGAGCAGTACTTC	TRBV9	TRBJ2-7	NA	NA
CAWSPGTDSGSYTF	TGTGCCTGGAGTCCGGGGACTGACTCCGGGAGCTACACCTTC	TRBV30	TRBJ1-2	NA	few
CASSLEAGLSYEQYF	TGTGCCAGCAGCTTAGAGGCAGGGTTGTCCTACGAGCAGTACTTC	TRBV7-2	TRBJ2-7	NA	NA
CASSYRGEQYF	TGTGCCAGCAGTTACCGGGGGGAGCAGTACTTC	TRBV6-6	TRBJ2-7	NA	NA
CASKKSGTDTQYF	TGTGCCAGCAAGAAGAGCGGCACAGATACGCAGTATTTT	TRBV28	TRBJ2-3	NA	NA
CASNPQFTDTQYF	TGTGCCAGCAACCCACAATTCACAGATACGCAGTATTTT	TRBV2	TRBJ2-3	NA	few
CASSWGLYNEQFF	TGTGCCAGCAGTTGGGGACTGTACAATGAGCAGTTCTTC	TRBV6-6	TRBJ2-1	NA	NA
CAISQGQNNSPLHF	TGTGCCATCAGCCAGGGACAAAATAATTCACCCCTCCACTTT	TRBV10-3	TRBJ1-6	NA	NA
CASSRGGGNYNEQFF	TGCGCCAGCAGCCGGGGGGGAGGCAACTACAATGAGCAGTTCTTC	TRBV4-3	TRBJ2-1	TRBD2	NA
CASSYALTGASRNEQFF	TGTGCCAGCAGCTACGCACTGACAGGGGCGAGCAGGAATGAGCAGTTCTTC	TRBV5-4	TRBJ2-1	TRBD1	many
CASSLGTNYEQYF	TGTGCCAGCAGCTTAGGGACAAACTACGAGCAGTACTTC	TRBV7-6	TRBJ2-7	NA	NA
CASSLATGSTEAFF	TGCGCCAGCAGCTTGGCCACGGGCAGTACTGAAGCTTTCTTT	TRBV5-1	TRBJ1-1	NA	NA
CASSSREWETQYF	TGCGCCAGCAGCTCACGGGAGTGGGAGACCCAGTACTTC	TRBV5-1	TRBJ2-5	NA	NA
CASSLAQGGVNEQFF	TGTGCCAGCAGCTTAGCGCAAGGAGGGGTAAATGAGCAGTTCTTC	TRBV7-9	TRBJ2-1	NA	NA
CASSRLSTHPGELFF	TGCGCCAGCAGCAGATTGAGCACCCACCCCGGGGAGCTGTTTTTT	TRBV5-1	TRBJ2-2	NA	NA
CASSRSPGREETQYF	TGTGCCAGCAGCAGATCCCCCGGGAGGGAAGAGACCCAGTACTTC	TRBV5-6	TRBJ2-5	TRBD2	NA
CSVEVRVGQGAYEQYF	TGCAGCGTTGAAGTTCGGGTGGGACAGGGGGCCTACGAGCAGTACTTC	TRBV29-1	TRBJ2-7	TRBD1	NA
CAWSLGAPSYNEQFF	TGTGCCTGGAGTCTCGGCGCCCCCTCCTACAATGAGCAGTTCTTC	TRBV30	TRBJ2-1	NA	once
CASKSLDESTDTQYF	TGTGCCAGCAAGAGTTTGGACGAAAGCACAGATACGCAGTATTTT	TRBV28	TRBJ2-3	NA	NA
CASTLNSPLHF	TGTGCCAGCACCCTTAATTCACCCCTCCACTTT	TRBV14	TRBJ1-6	NA	NA
CAWSVPPRLAATYEQYF	TGTGCCTGGAGTGTACCCCCTAGACTAGCGGCTACCTACGAGCAGTACTTC	TRBV30	TRBJ2-7	TRBD2	few
CASSWRQSFFSYEQYF	TGTGCCAGCAGTTGGAGACAGAGCTTCTTCTCCTACGAGCAGTACTTC	TRBV6-5	TRBJ2-7	NA	NA
CASSLLASSYEQYF	TGTGCCAGCAGTTTACTAGCGAGCTCCTACGAGCAGTACTTC	TRBV28	TRBJ2-7	NA	NA
CASTPYSGLPSQTDTQYF	TGTGCCAGCACACCGTACTCAGGACTTCCCTCCCAGACGGATACGCAGTATTTT	TRBV21-1	TRBJ2-3	NA	NA
CASSPGQVSTDTQYF	TGTGCCAGCAGCCCGGGACAGGTTAGCACAGATACGCAGTATTTT	TRBV7-2	TRBJ2-3	TRBD1	NA
CASNERGGYGYTF	TGTGCCAGCAATGAGAGAGGGGGTTATGGCTACACCTTC	TRBV6-1	TRBJ1-2	NA	few
CASSPAERASSGNTIYF	TGTGCCAGCTCACCAGCAGAAAGGGCGAGCTCTGGAAACACCATATATTTT	TRBV18	TRBJ1-3	NA	NA
CASSSFRTGSSTDTQYF	TGTGCCAGCAGTTCCTTTCGGACAGGGTCTAGCACAGATACGCAGTATTTT	TRBV27	TRBJ2-3	TRBD1	NA
CASSLVRGGPNEQFF	TGCGCCAGCAGCTTGGTCCGTGGGGGACCCAATGAGCAGTTCTTC	TRBV5-1	TRBJ2-1	NA	NA
CASSPRPEGTQYF	TGTGCCAGCAGCCCACGACCCGAGGGGACCCAGTACTTC	TRBV5-6	TRBJ2-5	NA	once
CASSQGTAGIYEQYF	TGCGCCAGCAGCCAAGGAACAGCGGGGATATACGAGCAGTACTTC	TRBV4-3	TRBJ2-7	TRBD2	NA
CASSIVSRVMADTQYF	TGTGCCAGTAGTATAGTATCCAGGGTGATGGCAGATACGCAGTATTTT	TRBV19	TRBJ2-3	NA	NA
CASSYTSGGYNEQFF	TGTGCCAGCAGTTATACTAGCGGAGGTTACAATGAGCAGTTCTTC	TRBV2	TRBJ2-1	TRBD2	NA
CASRRAYEQYF	TGTGCCAGTAGGAGAGCTTACGAGCAGTACTTC	TRBV19	TRBJ2-7	NA	NA
CASSFGTGYNTGELFF	TGTGCCAGCAGCTTTGGGACAGGGTACAACACCGGGGAGCTGTTTTTT	TRBV7-3	TRBJ2-2	TRBD1	NA
CASSLGTGTQYEQYF	TGTGCCAGCAGTTTAGGAACCGGGACGCAATACGAGCAGTACTTC	TRBV5-5	TRBJ2-7	NA	NA
CASSSLSANSSYEQYF	TGTGCCAGCAGCTCGTTGAGCGCCAACAGCTCCTACGAGCAGTACTTC	TRBV11-3	TRBJ2-7	NA	NA
CSVEGGLAGGLDTQYF	TGCAGCGTTGAAGGCGGACTAGCGGGAGGGTTAGATACGCAGTATTTT	TRBV29-1	TRBJ2-3	TRBD2	NA
CASSPSGTNSPLHF	TGTGCCAGCAGCCCTAGTGGGACGAATTCACCCCTCCACTTT	TRBV7-8	TRBJ1-6	NA	few
CASTTWGGGNQPQHF	TGTGCCAGCACCACTTGGGGGGGCGGCAATCAGCCCCAGCATTTT	TRBV2	TRBJ1-5	NA	NA